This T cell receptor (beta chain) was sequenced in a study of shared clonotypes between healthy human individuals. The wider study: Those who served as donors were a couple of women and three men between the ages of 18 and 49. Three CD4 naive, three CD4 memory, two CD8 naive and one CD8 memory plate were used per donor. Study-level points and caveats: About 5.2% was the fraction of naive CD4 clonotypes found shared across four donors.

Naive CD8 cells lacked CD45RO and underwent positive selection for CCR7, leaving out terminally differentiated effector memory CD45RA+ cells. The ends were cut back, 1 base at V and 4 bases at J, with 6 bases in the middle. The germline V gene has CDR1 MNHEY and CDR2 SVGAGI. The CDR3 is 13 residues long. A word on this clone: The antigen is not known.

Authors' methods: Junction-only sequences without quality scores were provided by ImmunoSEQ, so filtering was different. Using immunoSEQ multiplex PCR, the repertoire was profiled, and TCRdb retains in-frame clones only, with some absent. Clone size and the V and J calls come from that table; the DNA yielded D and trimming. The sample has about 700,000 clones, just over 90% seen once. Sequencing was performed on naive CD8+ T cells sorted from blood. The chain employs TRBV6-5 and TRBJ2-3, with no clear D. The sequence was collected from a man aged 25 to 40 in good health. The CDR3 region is CASSYFHADTQYF. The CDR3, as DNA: TGTGCCAGCAGTTACTTCCATGCAGATACGCAGTATTTT.